This T cell receptor beta chain was identified during a study of blood T cell repertoires in COVID-19. Data came from immunoSEQ multiplex PCR; TCRdb stores just in-frame clones and leaves some out. The repertoire holds 65,000 to 95,000 clones, with around 85% as singletons. The V and J ends lost 4 bases and 7 bases, in that order; junction bases with no gene match: 5. Germline lookup yields CDR1 SQVTM and CDR2 ANQGSEA. The CDR3 is 13 amino acids. Sample: peripheral blood. The source is a man older than 75 with active or convalescent COVID-19. The chain has TRBV29-1 and TRBJ2-1, with 9 bases fitting TRBD2. CDR3 sequence: CSVAAGGGNEQFF. Here the CDR3 DNA reads TGCAGCGTTGCGGCGGGGGGGGGAAATGAGCAGTTCTTC.